Described below is a single T cell receptor (beta chain) sequence and its context. The antigen remains undetermined. For the second PCR, which ran for about 7 to 12 cycles, a sample-barcoded 5' primer and a J-beta primer mix were used. Every cDNA molecule bore a tag from a template-switch adaptor containing 12 random nucleotides. TCRdb reprocessed the 5' RACE reads via MiXCR and lists one record per CDR3 protein. The table shows roughly 800,000 distinct CDR3 sequences, with more than 45% occurring only once. The data are from a study of blood T cells in healthy people across ages. Findings of the study overall: TCR beta diversity per million T cells fell roughly linearly with age.

The CDR3 totals 16 residues. V lost 3 bases to trimming and J lost 7 bases, with 19 bases between them. The TCR originated in a young man in good health. The chain couples TRBV12-3 or TRBV12-4 to TRBJ2-4, with TRBD2 as a possible D gene (5 bases). Sequenced sample: blood. The CDR3 nucleotides are TGTGCCAGCAGTTTGACGGAATGGAGCGGAGCGAACATTCAGTACTTC. Translated: CASSLTEWSGANIQYF.